This record covers a single T cell receptor beta chain. Its antigen is as yet unknown. The data stem from a study of T-cell reconstitution after alpha-beta-depleted transplantation in children. Overall study findings and caveats: Surviving thymic progenitors and recipient T cells were the source of high TCRbeta diversity at day 60 in some patients. Several hundred rapidly expanded clones from non-depleted graft cells reportedly supplied alpha-beta T cells about two months post-transplant. The authors attributed T-cell counts and diversity one year after transplant mostly to newly produced T cells.

From germline, CDR1 is ENHRY and CDR2 SYGVKD. Trimming stripped 10 bases from V and 0 bases from J, with 28 bases between. This CDR3 has 19 residues. TCRbeta library construction was performed incorporating unique molecular identifiers. MiXCR, applied by TCRdb to the PCR reads, yields one record per CDR3 protein. Seen here are approximately 230,000 distinct CDR3 sequences, roughly 25% observed once, and the top ten hold roughly 5%. The material was PBMCs, mostly from graft donor cells, obtained 360 days after TCRalphabeta/CD19-depleted stem cell transplant. This TCR was recovered from a female patient aged 2 to 10 who had a stem cell transplant for congenital amegakaryocytic thrombocytopenia, so the T cells may come from the graft donor. This chain uses TRBV10-3 with TRBJ1-3; D not certain. In nucleotides, the CDR3 is TGTGCCACAAGATCTCCTTCCTCGGAGCTAACTCACTCTGGAAACACCATATATTTT. Residues: CATRSPSSELTHSGNTIYF.